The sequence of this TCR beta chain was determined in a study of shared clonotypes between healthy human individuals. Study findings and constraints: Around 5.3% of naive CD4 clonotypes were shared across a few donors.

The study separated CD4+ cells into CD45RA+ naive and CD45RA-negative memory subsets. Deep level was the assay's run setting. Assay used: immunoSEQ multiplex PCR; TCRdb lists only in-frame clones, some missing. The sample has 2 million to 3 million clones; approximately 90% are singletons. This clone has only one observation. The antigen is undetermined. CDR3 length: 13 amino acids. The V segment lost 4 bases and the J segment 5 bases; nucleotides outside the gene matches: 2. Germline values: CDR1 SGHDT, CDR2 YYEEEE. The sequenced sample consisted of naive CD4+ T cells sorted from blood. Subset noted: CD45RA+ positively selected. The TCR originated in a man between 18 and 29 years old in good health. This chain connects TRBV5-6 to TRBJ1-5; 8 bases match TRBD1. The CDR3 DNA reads TGTGCCAGCAGCACAGGGGGGGATCAGCCCCAGCATTTT. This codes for CASSTGGDQPQHF. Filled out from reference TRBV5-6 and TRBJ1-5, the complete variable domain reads DAGVTQSPTHLIKTRGQQVTLRCSPKSGHDTVSWYQQALGQGPQFIFQYYEEEERQRGNFPDRFSGHQFPNYSSELNVNALLLGDSALYLCASSTGGDQPQHFGDGTRLSIL.